This TCR beta chain was captured by sequencing in a study of shared clonotypes between healthy human individuals. Study-wide points: Few donors restricted represented genetic and exposure-history diversity.

TCRdb's copy holds only in-frame clones and misses some; the assay was immunoSEQ multiplex PCR. The repertoire has about 490,000 clones, over 65% of them found once; the top ten carry 10% to 15%. In this sample, this clone turned up a few times. No antigen is known for it. Adult Caucasians living in Nashville, Tennessee made up all of the donors. The V gene's germline CDR1 is SGHTS and CDR2 YDEGEE. The CDR3 length is 13 residues. Trimming shortened V by 4 bases and J by 5 bases, and 9 bases separated the two germline ends. The rearrangement links TRBV5-8 to TRBJ2-2; unclear D gene. Sequencing was carried out using PBMCs. This receptor was taken from a woman aged 40-49 years in good health. Some clones in this sample may be carry-over from other donors' samples. CDR3 sequence: CASSLLGTGELFF. CDR3 nucleotides: TGTGCCAGCAGCCTCCTGGGTACCGGGGAGCTGTTTTTT.